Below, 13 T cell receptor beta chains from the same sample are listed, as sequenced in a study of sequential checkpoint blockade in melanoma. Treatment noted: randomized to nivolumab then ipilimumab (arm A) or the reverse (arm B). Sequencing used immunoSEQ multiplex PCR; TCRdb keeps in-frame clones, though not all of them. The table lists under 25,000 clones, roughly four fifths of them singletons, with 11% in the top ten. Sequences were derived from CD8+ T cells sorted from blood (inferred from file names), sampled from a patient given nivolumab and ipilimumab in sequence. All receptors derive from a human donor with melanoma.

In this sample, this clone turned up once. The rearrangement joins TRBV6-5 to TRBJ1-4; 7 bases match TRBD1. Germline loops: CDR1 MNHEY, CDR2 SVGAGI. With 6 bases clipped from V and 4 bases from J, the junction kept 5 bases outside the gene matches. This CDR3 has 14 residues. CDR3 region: CASRRQGFNEKLFF. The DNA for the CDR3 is TGTGCCAGCAGGAGACAGGGATTTAATGAAAAACTGTTTTTT.

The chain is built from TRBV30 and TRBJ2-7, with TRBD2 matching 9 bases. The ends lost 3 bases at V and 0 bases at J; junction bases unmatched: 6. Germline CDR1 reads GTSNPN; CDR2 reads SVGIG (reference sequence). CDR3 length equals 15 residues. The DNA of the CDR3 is TGTGCCTGGAGACCTAGCGGGGAACTCTCCTACGAGCAGTACTTC. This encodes CAWRPSGELSYEQYF.

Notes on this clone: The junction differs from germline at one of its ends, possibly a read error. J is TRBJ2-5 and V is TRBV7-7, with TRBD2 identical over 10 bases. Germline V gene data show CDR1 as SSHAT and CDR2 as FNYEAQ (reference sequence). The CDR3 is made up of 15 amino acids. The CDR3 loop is CASSLAGGSQETQYF. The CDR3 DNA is TGTGCTAGCAGCTTAGCGGGAGGCTCACAAGAGACCCAGTACTTC.

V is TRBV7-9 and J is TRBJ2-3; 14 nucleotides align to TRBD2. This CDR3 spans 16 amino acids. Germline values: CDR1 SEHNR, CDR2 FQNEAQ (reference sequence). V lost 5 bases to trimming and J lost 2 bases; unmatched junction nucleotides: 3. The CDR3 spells CASSLTSGRATDTQYF. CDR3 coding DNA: TGTGCCAGCAGCCTGACTAGCGGGAGGGCCACAGATACGCAGTATTTT.

In DNA, the CDR3 is TGTGCCAGCAGCTTAACCCCCCTACAGGTTGGGACGCAGTATTTT. Protein: CASSLTPLQVGTQYF. This chain connects TRBV11-1 to TRBJ2-3, with D maybe TRBD1 (5 bases). Germline CDR1 SGHAT, CDR2 FQDESV (reference sequence). The V and J ends lost 2 bases and 9 bases respectively, with 18 bases between them. The CDR3 has 15 residues.

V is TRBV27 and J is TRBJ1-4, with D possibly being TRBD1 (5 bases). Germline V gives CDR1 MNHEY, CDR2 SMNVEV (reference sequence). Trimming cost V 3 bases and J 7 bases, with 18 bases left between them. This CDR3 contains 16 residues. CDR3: CASSFSPGGDAEKLFF. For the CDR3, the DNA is TGTGCCAGCAGTTTCTCGCCCGGGGGGGATGCTGAAAAACTGTTTTTT. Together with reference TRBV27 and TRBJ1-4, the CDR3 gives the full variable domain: EAQVTQNPRYLITVTGKKLTVTCSQNMNHEYMSWYRQDPGLGLRQIYYSMNVEVTDKGDVPEGYKVSRKEKRNFPLILESPSPNQTSLYFCASSFSPGGDAEKLFFGSGTQLSVL.

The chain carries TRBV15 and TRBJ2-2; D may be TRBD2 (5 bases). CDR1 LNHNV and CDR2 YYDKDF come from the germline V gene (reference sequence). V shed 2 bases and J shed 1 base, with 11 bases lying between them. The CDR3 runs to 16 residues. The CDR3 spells CATSRRTGKNTGELFF. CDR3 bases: TGTGCCACCAGCAGAAGGACGGGGAAGAACACCGGGGAGCTGTTTTTT.

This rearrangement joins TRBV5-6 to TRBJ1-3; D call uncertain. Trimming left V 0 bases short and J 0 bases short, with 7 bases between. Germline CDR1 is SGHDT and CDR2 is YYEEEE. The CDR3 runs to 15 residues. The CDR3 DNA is TGTGCCAGCAGCTTGGGCCAGGTCTCTGGAAACACCATATATTTT. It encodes CASSLGQVSGNTIYF.

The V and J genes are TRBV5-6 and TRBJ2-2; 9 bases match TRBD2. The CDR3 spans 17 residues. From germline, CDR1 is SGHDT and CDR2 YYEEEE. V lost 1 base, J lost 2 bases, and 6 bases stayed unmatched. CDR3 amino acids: CASSLYASGINTGELFF. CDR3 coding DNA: TGTGCCAGCAGCTTGTACGCTAGCGGGATAAACACCGGGGAGCTGTTTTTT.

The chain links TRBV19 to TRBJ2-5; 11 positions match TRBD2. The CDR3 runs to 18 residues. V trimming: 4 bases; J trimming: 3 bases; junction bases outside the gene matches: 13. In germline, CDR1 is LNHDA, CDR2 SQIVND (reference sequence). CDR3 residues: CASSRSTAAGLAEETQYF. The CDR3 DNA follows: TGTGCCAGTAGTAGATCTACCGCCGCGGGACTAGCGGAAGAGACCCAGTACTTC.

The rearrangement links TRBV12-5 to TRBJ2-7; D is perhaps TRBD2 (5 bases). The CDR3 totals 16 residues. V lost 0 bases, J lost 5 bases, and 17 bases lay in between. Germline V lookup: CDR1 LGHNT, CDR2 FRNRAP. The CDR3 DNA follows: TGTGCTAGTGGTTTGGTTGCGAAGAGGGCTAGTCACGAGCAGTACTTC. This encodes CASGLVAKRASHEQYF.

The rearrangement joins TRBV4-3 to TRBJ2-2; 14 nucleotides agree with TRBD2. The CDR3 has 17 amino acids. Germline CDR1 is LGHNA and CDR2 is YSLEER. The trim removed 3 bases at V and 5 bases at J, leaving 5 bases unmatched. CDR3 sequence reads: CASSQPRLAGGTGELFF. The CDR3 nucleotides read TGCGCCAGCAGCCAGCCTCGACTAGCGGGAGGGACCGGGGAGCTGTTTTTT.

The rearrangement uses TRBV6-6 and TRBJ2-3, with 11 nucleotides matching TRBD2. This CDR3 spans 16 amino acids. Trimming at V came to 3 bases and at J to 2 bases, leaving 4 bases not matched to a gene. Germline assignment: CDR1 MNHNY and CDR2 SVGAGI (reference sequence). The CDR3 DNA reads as TGTGCCAGCAGTTATTCGACTAGCGGGAACACAGATACGCAGTATTTT. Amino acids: CASSYSTSGNTDTQYF.